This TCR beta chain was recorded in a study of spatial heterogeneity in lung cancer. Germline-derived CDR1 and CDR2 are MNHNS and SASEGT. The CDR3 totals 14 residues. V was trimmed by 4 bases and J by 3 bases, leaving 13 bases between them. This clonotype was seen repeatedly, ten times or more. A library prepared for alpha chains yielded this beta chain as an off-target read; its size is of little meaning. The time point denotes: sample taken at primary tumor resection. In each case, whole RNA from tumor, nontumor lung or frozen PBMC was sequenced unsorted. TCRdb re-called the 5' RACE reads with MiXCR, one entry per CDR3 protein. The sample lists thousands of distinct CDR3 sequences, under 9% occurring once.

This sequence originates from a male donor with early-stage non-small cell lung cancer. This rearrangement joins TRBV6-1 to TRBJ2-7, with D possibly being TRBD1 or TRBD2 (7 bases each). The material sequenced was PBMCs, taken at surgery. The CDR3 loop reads CASSGPRGGYEQYF. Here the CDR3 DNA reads TGTGCCAGCAGTGGCCCCAGGGGGGGCTACGAGCAGTACTTC.